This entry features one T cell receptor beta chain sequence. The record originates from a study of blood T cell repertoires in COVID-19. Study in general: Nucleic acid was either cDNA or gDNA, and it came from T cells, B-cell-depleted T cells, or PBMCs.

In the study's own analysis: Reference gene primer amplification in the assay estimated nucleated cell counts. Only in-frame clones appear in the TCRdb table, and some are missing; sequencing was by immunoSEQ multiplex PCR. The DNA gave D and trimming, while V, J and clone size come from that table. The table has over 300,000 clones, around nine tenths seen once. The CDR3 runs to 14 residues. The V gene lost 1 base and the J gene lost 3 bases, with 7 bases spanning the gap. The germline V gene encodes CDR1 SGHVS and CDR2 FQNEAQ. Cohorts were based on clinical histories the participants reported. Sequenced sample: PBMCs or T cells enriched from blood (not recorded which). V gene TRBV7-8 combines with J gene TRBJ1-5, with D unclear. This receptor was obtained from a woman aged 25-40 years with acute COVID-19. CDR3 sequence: CASSLGHNNQPQHF. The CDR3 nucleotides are TGTGCCAGCAGCTTAGGACACAACAATCAGCCCCAGCATTTT.